The next 7 T cell receptor beta chains were all read from a single sample in a study of blood T cell repertoires in COVID-19. Sequencing used immunoSEQ multiplex PCR; TCRdb keeps in-frame clones, though not all of them. The sample shows hundreds of thousands of clones, roughly 82% of them seen only once. Source material: peripheral blood. The receptor set was obtained from a woman aged 70-85 years with acute or convalescent COVID-19.

Only a few counts were recorded for this clone. This chain joins TRBV5-4 and TRBJ2-2, with TRBD2 matching 14 bases. Germline lookup yields CDR1 SGHNT and CDR2 YYREEE (reference sequence). After removal of 5 bases from V and 6 bases from J, the junction contained 9 bases not matched to a gene. The CDR3 runs to 17 residues. The DNA for the CDR3 is TGTGCCAGCAGTCCGACTAGCGGGGGGGCGGTAGCCGGGGAGCTGTTTTTT. It yields the protein CASSPTSGGAVAGELFF.

The chain joins TRBV5-8 to TRBJ2-3; TRBD2 matches 7 bases. Unmatched junction bases numbered 4, after V lost 2 bases and J lost 1 base. This CDR3 has 15 amino acids. Germline V gene lookup returns CDR1 SGHTS and CDR2 YDEGEE. CDR3 amino acids: CASSFGLGGTDTQYF. CDR3 coding DNA: TGTGCCAGCAGCTTCGGACTAGGAGGCACAGATACGCAGTATTTT. Filled out from reference TRBV5-8 and TRBJ2-3, the complete variable domain reads EAGVTQSPTHLIKTRGQQATLRCSPISGHTSVYWYQQALGLGLQFLLWYDEGEERNRGNFPPRFSGRQFPNYSSELNVNALELEDSALYLCASSFGLGGTDTQYFGPGTRLTVL.

This clone was detected only once. The V gene is TRBV5-5, the J gene TRBJ1-6, with 7 nucleotides matching TRBD1. The CDR3 is 15 amino acids. The germline gives CDR1 SGHKS, CDR2 YYEKEE (reference sequence). V trimming: 2 bases; J trimming: 6 bases; junction bases outside the gene matches: 5. The CDR3 spells CASSLGGTVNSPLHF. CDR3 nucleotide sequence: TGTGCCAGCAGCTTAGGAGGGACAGTTAATTCACCCCTCCACTTT.

This rearrangement joins TRBV12-5 to TRBJ2-1; D unclear. Germline loops: CDR1 LGHNT, CDR2 FRNRAP. Trimming shortened V by 0 bases and J by 6 bases, and 12 bases separated the two germline ends. This CDR3 comprises 15 residues. The CDR3 DNA reads TGTGCTAGTGGTTTGGTCCCAGACAAGCCCAATGAGCAGTTCTTC. It specifies CASGLVPDKPNEQFF.

The CDR3, as DNA: TGCGCCAGCAGCCCCGGACAGGGCGGGGGTCCCTATTCACCCCTCCACTTT. This codes for CASSPGQGGGPYSPLHF. V gene TRBV5-1 combines with J gene TRBJ1-6; 8 bases map to TRBD1. Germline lookup yields CDR1 SGHRS and CDR2 YFSETQ. This CDR3 comprises 17 residues. V lost 4 bases, J lost 8 bases, and 14 bases stayed unmatched.

V gene TRBV5-1 combines with J gene TRBJ2-1, with TRBD2 matching 10 bases. Germline assignment: CDR1 SGHRS and CDR2 YFSETQ. Losses at the gene ends were 4 bases for V and 5 bases for J; bases not matched to a gene: 6. The CDR3 loop spans 15 amino acids. The CDR3 nucleotides read TGCGCCAGCAGCCCAGCGGGGGGGCACAACAATGAGCAGTTCTTC. As protein: CASSPAGGHNNEQFF.

The rearrangement links TRBV7-2 to TRBJ1-1; 9 bases are a match to TRBD1. V dropped 3 bases and J dropped 4; count of bases not matched to a gene: 6. Germline V lookup: CDR1 SGHTA, CDR2 FQGNSA. The CDR3 loop spans 15 amino acids. This CDR3 is CASSFTGGSGTEAFF. DNA of the CDR3: TGTGCCAGCAGCTTTACAGGGGGCAGCGGCACTGAAGCTTTCTTT.